This is a list of T cell receptor beta chains from one sample in a study of blood T cell repertoires in COVID-19. Assay used: immunoSEQ multiplex PCR; TCRdb lists only in-frame clones, some missing. The sample shows some 400,000 clones, about 87% of them seen only once. Sequenced sample: peripheral blood. The receptor source for this set is a human donor in a cohort sampled during active COVID-19. Both conserved end residues are part of each CDR3. D genes are given only for firm matches. The size field is filled for only some rows; it gives once, few, many or a size class.

clone size	CDR3 length	V gene	D gene	J gene	CDR3 DNA	CDR3 protein
-	14	TRBV30	-	TRBJ1-1	TGTGCCTGGAGTGTAGGAGCTGAGAACACTGAAGCTTTCTTT	CAWSVGAENTEAFF
-	14	TRBV28	TRBD1	TRBJ1-5	TGTGCCAGCAGTTTCCTCTCCAATACAGGGGCCCCGCATTTT	CASSFLSNTGAPHF
-	15	TRBV7-9	TRBD1	TRBJ1-2	TGTGCCAGCAGCTTGGAGGGACAGGGTGGCCATGGCTACACCTTC	CASSLEGQGGHGYTF
-	15	TRBV19	TRBD2	TRBJ2-7	TGTGCCAGTAGTATAGAGGGGACTACCACCTACGAGCAGTACTTC	CASSIEGTTTYEQYF
-	16	TRBV15	-	TRBJ1-2	TGTGCCACCAGCAGAGATCCAGGGGCGGCCCCCTACGGCTACACCTTC	CATSRDPGAAPYGYTF
-	13	TRBV28	-	TRBJ2-7	TGTGCCAGCAGTTTATCGCTAGATTACGAGCAGTACTTC	CASSLSLDYEQYF
once	12	TRBV7-9	-	TRBJ2-3	TGTGCCAGCAGAGACCGGGCAGATACGCAGTATTTT	CASRDRADTQYF
-	15	TRBV19	-	TRBJ1-5	TGTGCCACTAAACAAGGGGGGGGTCATGGACAGCCCCAGCATTTT	CATKQGGGHGQPQHF
-	18	TRBV3-1/TRBV3-2	TRBD2	TRBJ2-3	TGTGCCAGCAGCAAGCTTCCGGGAGGGCCGCGCAGCACAGATACGCAGTATTTT	CASSKLPGGPRSTDTQYF
-	12	TRBV27	TRBD2	TRBJ2-1	TGTGCCACCCAGGGAGGGCCCAATGAGCAGTTCTTC	CATQGGPNEQFF
-	16	TRBV28	-	TRBJ2-3	TGTGCCAGCAGTTTCCGCGACAGACCTAGCACAGATACGCAGTATTTT	CASSFRDRPSTDTQYF